These 30 T cell receptor beta chains originate from one sample sequenced in a study of low-dose radiotherapy and immunotherapy resistance in tumors (dated by TCRdb to between 2021 and 2024). First-strand cDNA was synthesized with Superscript III and a set of TRAV- and TRBV-specific primers, covering both TCRalpha and TCRbeta chains. TCRs were amplified for about 22 PCR cycles with Phusion, using a constant-region primer paired with the adapter attached to the V primers. TCRdb itself trimmed the public reads at Q25 with fastp, ran MiXCR and retained productive beta chains. Rows are unified per CDR3 protein, each entry keeping the most common DNA and genes. The sample data list over 9,500 distinct CDR3 sequences, and less than 60% of these were observed just once. The ten largest clones add up to over 7% of the sample. The receptor set was obtained from a human donor with advanced metastatic prostate, ovarian, gallbladder or colorectal cancer (not recorded which). This table probably holds off-target reads from a library built for another chain.

The chain carries TRBV6-6 and TRBJ2-3; D possibly matches TRBD1 or TRBD2 (5 bases each). Per germline, CDR1 MNHNY and CDR2 SVGAGI (reference sequence). V lost 7 bases to trimming and J lost 2 bases, with 16 bases between them. The CDR3 totals 15 residues. The DNA of the CDR3 is TGTGCCAGCATCCGGGATGGCAGGGCCACAGATACGCAGTATTTT. Encoded protein: CASIRDGRATDTQYF.

The chain has TRBV6-8 and TRBJ1-2; D gene unclear. V was shortened by 2 bases and J by 7 bases, with 14 bases between the two germline ends. The CDR3 loop spans 14 amino acids. Germline V CDR1 and CDR2: MNHGY, SAAAGT. CDR3 amino acids: CASSYSARKGGYTF. The CDR3 coding sequence is TGTGCCAGCAGTTACAGTGCGAGGAAGGGTGGCTACACCTTC.

This clonotype was counted only a few times. The chain is built from TRBV7-9 and TRBJ1-2, with no clear D. Germline V CDR1 and CDR2: SEHNR, FQNEAQ (reference sequence). Trimming pared 4 bases from V and 4 bases from J, leaving 10 bases between. The CDR3 is 13 residues long. The CDR3 loop is CASSSGSPYGYTF. In DNA form, the CDR3 reads TGTGCCAGCAGCTCGGGCAGCCCCTATGGCTACACCTTC. The variable domain in full, with the rest retrieved from reference TRBV7-9 and TRBJ1-2, is DTGVSQNPRHKITKRGQNVTFRCDPISEHNRLYWYRQTLGQGPEFLTYFQNEAQLEKSRLLSDRFSAERPKGSFSTLEIQRTEQGDSAMYLCASSSGSPYGYTFGSGTRLTVV.

The J gene is TRBJ2-1, the V gene TRBV5-1; 14 nucleotides line up with TRBD2. The V and J ends lost 4 bases and 15 bases, in that order; junction bases with no gene match: 9. Germline CDR1 is SGHRS and CDR2 is YFSETQ. The CDR3 contains 14 residues. The CDR3 protein is CASSPGLAGGPPFF. The CDR3 DNA is TGCGCCAGCAGCCCCGGACTAGCGGGAGGCCCCCCGTTCTTC. Complete variable domain (other parts from reference TRBV5-1 and TRBJ2-1): KAGVTQTPRYLIKTRGQQVTLSCSPISGHRSVSWYQQTPGQGLQFLFEYFSETQRNKGNFPGRFSGRQFSNSRSEMNVSTLELGDSALYLCASSPGLAGGPPFFGPGTRLTVL.

The chain employs TRBV6-8 and TRBJ2-3, with 10 bases lining up with TRBD1. CDR1 is MNHGY, CDR2 SAAAGT, per germline. V shed 11 bases, J shed 2 bases, and the junction held 7 bases outside the gene matches. The CDR3 is 14 residues long. CDR3 sequence reads: CAVGDRGPTDTQYF. DNA of the CDR3: TGTGCCGTGGGGGACAGGGGACCCACAGATACGCAGTATTTT.

V and J are TRBV3-1 and TRBJ1-1; D is perhaps TRBD1 (6 bases). This CDR3 region has 15 residues. Germline CDR1 is LGHDT and CDR2 is YNNKEL (reference sequence). V shed 3 bases and J shed 6 bases, with 17 bases lying between them. CDR3: CASSQGGARSSEAFF. The CDR3 DNA reads as TGTGCCAGCAGCCAGGGGGGCGCGCGGTCTTCTGAAGCTTTCTTT.

The DNA of the CDR3 is TGTGCCAGCACCCCAGGCGGGGACTACTATGGCTACACCTTC. It codes for CASTPGGDYYGYTF. The chain recombines TRBV2 with TRBJ1-2, with D possibly matching TRBD1 (5 bases). This CDR3 region has 14 residues. Trimming took 7 bases from V and 3 from J, leaving 15 bases between them. CDR1 and CDR2 from the germline V gene are SNHLY and FYNNEI.

This chain links TRBV29-1 with TRBJ2-1; D is possibly TRBD1 or TRBD2 (5 bases each). The CDR3 has 13 residues. Germline CDR1 reads SQVTM; CDR2 reads ANQGSEA. The V and J ends lost 6 bases and 8 bases respectively, with 17 bases between them. The CDR3 is CSVGWGGDDEQFF. The CDR3 DNA sequence: TGCAGCGTGGGGTGGGGTGGGGACGATGAGCAGTTCTTC.

This chain connects TRBV27 to TRBJ2-1; 14 positions match TRBD2. V lost 5 bases to trimming and J lost 9 bases; unmatched junction nucleotides: 6. From germline, CDR1 is MNHEY and CDR2 SMNVEV (reference sequence). This CDR3 is built from 15 residues. This chain's CDR3 is CASSPRTSGGIEQFF. In DNA, the CDR3 is TGTGCCAGCAGTCCCAGGACTAGCGGGGGGATTGAGCAGTTCTTC.

This chain uses TRBV25-1 with TRBJ1-5; D possibly corresponds to TRBD1 (5 bases). CDR1 is MGHDK, CDR2 SYGVNS, per germline. Between the trimmed V and J ends, which lost 6 bases and 4 bases, there was a span of 16 bases. This CDR3 has 15 residues. The CDR3 here is CASREGRGGNQPQHF. The CDR3 DNA reads as TGTGCCAGCAGGGAAGGGAGGGGTGGTAATCAGCCCCAGCATTTT.

This clonotype was picked up a small number of times. V is TRBV5-1 and J is TRBJ2-7; 7 bases map to TRBD1. The germline gives CDR1 SGHRS, CDR2 YFSETQ. This CDR3 spans 14 amino acids. V dropped 4 bases and J dropped 2; count of bases not matched to a gene: 6. The CDR3 region has the DNA TGCGCCAGCAGCGCCTCGACAGGGACCTACGAGCAGTACTTC. Its translation: CASSASTGTYEQYF.

This clonotype was seen a few times. The chain employs TRBV5-4 and TRBJ1-2; 7 positions match TRBD1. The CDR3 covers 15 residues. V was clipped by 4 bases and J by 4 bases; unmatched bases: 10. The germline gives CDR1 SGHNT, CDR2 YYREEE (reference sequence). The CDR3 nucleotides read TGTGCCAGCAGCCCGGACAGGATGTCGGGCTATGGCTACACCTTC. Encoded protein: CASSPDRMSGYGYTF.

The chain combines TRBV5-1 with TRBJ2-3; 8 bases line up with TRBD2. After removal of 0 bases from V and 0 bases from J, the junction contained 3 bases not matched to a gene. Germline lookup yields CDR1 SGHRS and CDR2 YFSETQ. This CDR3 spans 16 amino acids. CDR3 region: CASSLAGGRSTDTQYF. CDR3 in DNA: TGCGCCAGCAGCTTGGCGGGAGGGAGGAGCACAGATACGCAGTATTTT.

This chain connects TRBV30 to TRBJ2-3; D is perhaps TRBD2 (6 bases). The CDR3 spans 16 residues. Trimming took 0 bases from V and 0 from J, leaving 13 bases between them. Germline V CDR1 and CDR2: GTSNPN, SVGIG (reference sequence). CDR3 nucleotides: TGTGCCTGGAGTGTAGGCGGGGTACCTAGCACAGATACGCAGTATTTT. It codes for CAWSVGGVPSTDTQYF.

This clonotype turned up a few times. This chain joins TRBV5-6 and TRBJ2-1, with D possibly TRBD1 on 6 matching bases. The length of the CDR3 is 14 residues. Germline CDR1 is SGHDT and CDR2 is YYEEEE. V lost 1 base and J lost 15, with 20 bases in between. As DNA, the CDR3 is TGTGCCAGCAGCTTGAGAAAGAACAGGGTGGCTGTGTTCTTC. This translates into CASSLRKNRVAVFF.

The chain employs TRBV29-1 and TRBJ2-5; D might be TRBD2 (5 bases). V was clipped by 1 base and J by 7 bases, with 16 bases between them. The V gene's germline CDR1 is SQVTM and CDR2 ANQGSEA. This CDR3 has 14 amino acids. This CDR3 reads CSVEAGKGSGTQYF. CDR3 DNA sequence: TGCAGCGTTGAAGCGGGGAAAGGGTCCGGGACCCAGTACTTC.

The V and J genes are TRBV19 and TRBJ1-1; perhaps TRBD1 as D (6 bases). V lost 4 bases and J 3 bases, leaving 9 bases between the germline ends. The CDR3 is made up of 13 amino acids. Germline CDR1 LNHDA, CDR2 SQIVND (reference sequence). CDR3 bases: TGTGCCAGTAGTACAGGACAGTACACTGAAGCTTTCTTT. This sequence encodes CASSTGQYTEAFF. The full variable domain, rest sourced from reference TRBV19 and TRBJ1-1, is DGGITQSPKYLFRKEGQNVTLSCEQNLNHDAMYWYRQDPGQGLRLIYYSQIVNDFQKGDIAEGYSVSREKKESFPLTVTSAQKNPTAFYLCASSTGQYTEAFFGQGTRLTVV.

V gene TRBV28 combines with J gene TRBJ1-2; no reliable D call. Trimming took 2 bases from V and 5 from J, leaving 6 bases between them. CDR1 and CDR2 from the germline V gene are MDHEN and SYDVKM. The CDR3 is made up of 12 amino acids. This CDR3 reads CASSLASYGYTF. The CDR3, as DNA: TGTGCCAGCAGTTTAGCCTCGTATGGCTACACCTTC.

The chain recombines TRBV28 with TRBJ2-7; maybe TRBD1 (7 bases). Germline-derived CDR1 and CDR2 are MDHEN and SYDVKM. V was trimmed by 5 bases and J by 4 bases, leaving 18 bases between them. The CDR3 consists of 15 residues. CDR3 sequence (DNA): TGTGCCAGCAGTCCGCCGGGGGACAGAGATTACGAGCAGTACTTC. Amino acids: CASSPPGDRDYEQYF. Filled out from reference TRBV28 and TRBJ2-7, the complete variable domain reads DVKVTQSSRYLVKRTGEKVFLECVQDMDHENMFWYRQDPGLGLRLIYFSYDVKMKEKGDIPEGYSVSREKKERFSLILESASTNQTSMYLCASSPPGDRDYEQYFGPGTRLTVT.

The chain joins TRBV29-1 to TRBJ1-2; weak D call: TRBD1 (6 bases). Trimming took off 4 bases at V and 7 bases at J, with 13 bases between the two ends. This CDR3 is 12 amino acids long. Germline-derived CDR1 and CDR2 are SQVTM and ANQGSEA. The CDR3 DNA follows: TGCAGCGTTGCCCAGGGGTTACTTGGCTACACCTTC. Translating it yields CSVAQGLLGYTF.

The chain links TRBV28 to TRBJ2-7; D unresolved. There are 13 residues in the CDR3. The germline V gene has CDR1 MDHEN and CDR2 SYDVKM. V was pared by 3 bases and J by 5 bases, with 11 bases between. The CDR3 DNA reads as TGTGCCAGCAGTTTGGTCGAGCCCGACGAGCAGTACTTC. Encoded protein: CASSLVEPDEQYF. The entire variable domain, with the rest obtained from reference TRBV28 and TRBJ2-7, is as follows: DVKVTQSSRYLVKRTGEKVFLECVQDMDHENMFWYRQDPGLGLRLIYFSYDVKMKEKGDIPEGYSVSREKKERFSLILESASTNQTSMYLCASSLVEPDEQYFGPGTRLTVT.

The rearrangement uses TRBV5-4 and TRBJ2-1, with 7 bases identical to TRBD2. The V segment lost 2 bases and the J segment 10 bases; nucleotides outside the gene matches: 0. The length of the CDR3 is 11 residues. Per germline, CDR1 SGHNT and CDR2 YYREEE (reference sequence). The CDR3 region has the DNA TGTGCCAGCAGCTTACTAGCGGAGCAGTTCTTC. Its translation: CASSLLAEQFF.

The chain recombines TRBV29-1 with TRBJ1-2, with D possibly matching TRBD1 (5 bases). Germline CDR1 and CDR2: SQVTM and ANQGSEA. The CDR3 is made up of 14 amino acids. Trimming removed 0 bases at V and 8 bases at J, with 16 bases between. DNA for the CDR3: TGCAGCGTTGAAGACCTAAGGGGACCGGGAGGCTACACCTTC. It codes for CSVEDLRGPGGYTF.

This sequence joins TRBV9 and TRBJ1-1; TRBD1 aligns across 7 bases. The ends lost 4 bases at V and 4 bases at J; junction bases unmatched: 10. Germline CDR1 reads SGDLS; CDR2 reads YYNGEE. The CDR3 loop spans 15 amino acids. The CDR3 sequence: CASSKGGGGRTEAFF. CDR3 in DNA: TGTGCCAGCAGCAAGGGAGGGGGCGGACGCACTGAAGCTTTCTTT.

J is TRBJ2-7 and V is TRBV10-3; 9 bases fit TRBD2. Trimming cost V 4 bases and J 2 bases; bases outside gene matches: 6. Germline CDR1 and CDR2: ENHRY and SYGVKD. The CDR3 spans 15 residues. CDR3 sequence reads: CAISGQREDPYEQYF. The DNA of the CDR3 is TGTGCCATCAGTGGCCAGCGGGAGGACCCCTACGAGCAGTACTTC.

J is TRBJ2-7 and V is TRBV4-2, with D possibly TRBD2 on 6 matching bases. The V end lost 4 bases, the J end lost 0 bases, and 10 bases lay between the germline ends. This CDR3 is built from 14 residues. Germline V gene lookup returns CDR1 LGHNA and CDR2 YNFKEQ. CDR3 coding DNA: TGTGCCAGCAGCCCCGGGACTTACTCCTACGAGCAGTACTTC. Its protein is CASSPGTYSYEQYF.

The J gene is TRBJ2-7, the V gene TRBV4-1, with TRBD1 matching over 8 bases. With V trimmed by 3 bases and J by 5 bases, 9 bases remained unmatched. Per the germline V gene, CDR1 is MGHRA and CDR2 is YSYEKL. This CDR3 is 15 amino acids long. The DNA for the CDR3 is TGCGCCAGCAGCCATGTCGGACAGGGTGTCCACGAGCAGTACTTC. Translation: CASSHVGQGVHEQYF.

There are a few counts of this clonotype. The chain joins TRBV28 to TRBJ2-3; a possible D gene is TRBD1 (5 bases). The germline V gene has CDR1 MDHEN and CDR2 SYDVKM. The CDR3 contains 13 residues. Trimming removed 2 bases at V and 5 bases at J, with 8 bases between. The CDR3 loop reads CASSLGAGDTQYF. In DNA form, the CDR3 reads TGTGCCAGCAGTTTAGGGGCCGGAGATACGCAGTATTTT.

The chain recombines TRBV28 with TRBJ2-7; tentative D call: TRBD2 (6 bases). The CDR3 extends over 15 amino acids. Trimming removed 2 bases at V and 2 bases at J, with 13 bases between. In germline, CDR1 is MDHEN, CDR2 SYDVKM. As DNA, the CDR3 is TGTGCCAGCAGTTTAGGGGGGAGTGGAGCCTACGAGCAGTACTTC. The encoded protein is CASSLGGSGAYEQYF.

The CDR3 loop reads CASSTQGLPGTEAFF. For the CDR3, the DNA is TGTGCCAGCAGCACCCAGGGCCTCCCTGGCACTGAAGCTTTCTTT. The rearrangement joins TRBV27 to TRBJ1-1; perhaps TRBD1 as D (5 bases). From germline, CDR1 is MNHEY and CDR2 SMNVEV (reference sequence). The CDR3 is 15 residues long. V shed 6 bases and J shed 4 bases, with 18 bases lying between them.